These 20 T cell receptor beta chains came from one sample sequenced in a study of blood T cell repertoires in COVID-19. The assay was immunoSEQ multiplex PCR, and TCRdb's table has in-frame clones only and misses some. The sample has 350,000 to 450,000 clones; around 89% are singletons. The sample consisted of PBMCs or T cells enriched from blood (not recorded which). Receptors originate from a man aged 25 to 40 who had recovered from COVID-19.

The V and J genes are TRBV7-6 and TRBJ2-1; TRBD2 agrees at 10 bases. The germline V gene encodes CDR1 SGHVS and CDR2 FNYEAQ. The CDR3 consists of 20 residues. With V trimmed by 4 bases and J by 0 bases, 15 bases remained unmatched. The CDR3 region has the DNA TGTGCCAGCAGCTCCCAGGGGCTAGCGGGAGTGATTAGCTCCTACAATGAGCAGTTCTTC. It specifies CASSSQGLAGVISSYNEQFF.

The gene calls are TRBV29-1 and TRBJ1-2, with TRBD1 matching over 10 bases. Germline V gene lookup returns CDR1 SQVTM and CDR2 ANQGSEA. Unmatched junction bases numbered 9, after V lost 8 bases and J lost 0 bases. CDR3 length equals 15 residues. For the CDR3, the DNA is TGCAGCCTGCGGACAGGGGGATTCCCTAACTATGGCTACACCTTC. Its protein product is CSLRTGGFPNYGYTF.

The rearrangement joins TRBV24-1 to TRBJ2-1; TRBD1 might be the D (5 bases). Trimming removed 3 bases at V and 10 bases at J, with 9 bases between. Germline loops: CDR1 KGHDR, CDR2 SFDVKD. This CDR3 contains 12 residues. The CDR3 DNA reads TGTGCCACCAGTGATCTCCCAGGGGAGCAGTTCTTC. This codes for CATSDLPGEQFF.

The J gene is TRBJ2-5, the V gene TRBV19; 13 bases agree with TRBD2. This CDR3 has 16 residues. Trimming took 6 bases from V and 1 from J; bases not matched to a gene: 5. Looked up from germline, CDR1 is LNHDA and CDR2 is SQIVND (reference sequence). CDR3 sequence reads: CASSRGTSGAQETQYF. The CDR3 coding sequence is TGTGCCAGTAGCCGGGGGACTAGCGGGGCCCAAGAGACCCAGTACTTC.

This chain joins TRBV3-1 (or the pseudogene TRBV3-2) and TRBJ1-3; TRBD1 might be the D (5 bases). The CDR3 covers 15 residues. V gave up 1 base and J gave up 5 bases, with 12 bases separating them. Germline V gives CDR1 LGHDT, CDR2 YNNKEL (reference sequence). The DNA for the CDR3 is TGTGCCAGCAGCCAAGGTCCAGGGCTTAGAAACACCATATATTTT. It translates to CASSQGPGLRNTIYF.

The chain couples TRBV19 to TRBJ2-3; D is ambiguous. Trimming took off 6 bases at V and 4 bases at J, with 11 bases between the two ends. The CDR3 extends over 13 amino acids. CDR1 is LNHDA and CDR2 is SQIVND in the germline V gene (reference sequence). This CDR3 reads CASRERSSDTQYF. CDR3 DNA: TGTGCCAGTAGGGAACGGAGTTCAGATACGCAGTATTTT.

This clone was observed once. This chain uses TRBV19 with TRBJ1-2; 7 positions match TRBD1. Germline lookup yields CDR1 LNHDA and CDR2 SQIVND (reference sequence). The V gene end was trimmed by 5 bases and the J gene end by 8 bases; junction bases not matched to a gene: 8. CDR3 length: 13 amino acids. CDR3 region: CASSPGQVGGYTF. CDR3 in DNA: TGTGCCAGTAGTCCCGGACAGGTTGGGGGCTACACCTTC.

V and J are TRBV7-8 and TRBJ1-4; 7 nucleotides align to TRBD1. Germline V gene lookup returns CDR1 SGHVS and CDR2 FQNEAQ. V was pared by 1 base and J by 7 bases, with 3 bases of the junction left unmatched. This CDR3 has 14 residues. CDR3 loop: CASSLGQGSEKLFF. The CDR3 DNA sequence: TGTGCCAGCAGCTTAGGACAGGGTAGTGAAAAACTGTTTTTT.

The chain combines TRBV5-1 with TRBJ2-2; TRBD2 agrees at 11 bases. CDR3 length: 18 amino acids. After removal of 4 bases from V and 5 bases from J, the junction contained 13 bases not matched to a gene. Germline V gene data show CDR1 as SGHRS and CDR2 as YFSETQ. CDR3 DNA sequence: TGCGCCAGCAGCCCGCGGAAAGTGGTAGCGGGAGGGACCGGGGAGCTGTTTTTT. Protein: CASSPRKVVAGGTGELFF.

This clone appeared a few times. The J gene is TRBJ1-2, the V gene TRBV28; TRBD1 matches at 7 bases. V shed 9 bases and J 2 bases; nucleotides not matched to a gene: 9. The CDR3 has 14 residues. The germline V gene encodes CDR1 MDHEN and CDR2 SYDVKM. The CDR3 region has the DNA TGTGCCAGTCGCCCGGGACAGCCCAACTATGGCTACACCTTC. Translated: CASRPGQPNYGYTF.

The chain is built from TRBV6-5 and TRBJ1-4; D is ambiguous. V was cut by 2 bases and J by 11 bases, with 18 bases left in between. Germline loops: CDR1 MNHEY, CDR2 SVGAGI. The CDR3 spans 15 residues. CDR3 amino acids: CASSYTNTGRGKLFF. The CDR3 region has the DNA TGTGCCAGCAGTTACACCAACACGGGTCGCGGGAAACTGTTTTTT.

This chain uses TRBV18 with TRBJ1-1; D is possibly TRBD1 (6 bases). The CDR3 sequence is 16 residues long. Germline V gene lookup returns CDR1 KGHSH and CDR2 LQKENI. Between the trimmed V and J ends, which lost 2 bases and 0 bases, there was a span of 13 bases. CDR3 residues: CASSPMDRVMNTEAFF. The CDR3 DNA is TGTGCCAGCTCACCAATGGACAGAGTCATGAACACTGAAGCTTTCTTT.

This clone appeared once. The V call is TRBV28, the J call TRBJ2-7; 8 bases map to TRBD1. This CDR3 region has 12 residues. V dropped 10 bases and J dropped 3; count of bases not matched to a gene: 5. The germline V gene encodes CDR1 MDHEN and CDR2 SYDVKM. The CDR3 loop is CATLTGGYEQYF. CDR3 in DNA: TGTGCCACACTCACAGGGGGCTACGAGCAGTACTTC.

The chain links TRBV13 to TRBJ2-1, with D uncertain. Germline loops: CDR1 PRHDT, CDR2 FYEKMQ (reference sequence). Trimming shortened V by 1 base and J by 8 bases, and 6 bases separated the two germline ends. The CDR3 runs 12 residues. CDR3 sequence: CASSLVVHEQFF. In nucleotides, the CDR3 is TGTGCCAGCAGCTTAGTCGTCCATGAGCAGTTCTTC. The variable domain in full, with the rest retrieved from reference TRBV13 and TRBJ2-1, is AAGVIQSPRHLIKEKRETATLKCYPIPRHDTVYWYQQGPGQDPQFLISFYEKMQSDKGSIPDRFSAQQFSDYHSELNMSSLELGDSALYFCASSLVVHEQFFGPGTRLTVL.

V usage is TRBV5-1 and J usage is TRBJ1-1; D uncertain. Looked up from germline, CDR1 is SGHRS and CDR2 is YFSETQ. CDR3 length: 14 residues. Trimming took 3 bases from V and 5 from J, leaving 14 bases between them. The CDR3 region has the DNA TGCGCCAGCAGCTCCGGAAGCGAGGTGACTGAAGCTTTCTTT. This gives the protein CASSSGSEVTEAFF.

This chain uses TRBV18 with TRBJ1-1; TRBD1 aligns across 8 bases. V was clipped by 3 bases and J by 1 base; unmatched bases: 4. The CDR3 has 15 amino acids. Germline V gene sequence: CDR1 KGHSH, CDR2 LQKENI. CDR3 nucleotides: TGTGCCAGCTCACCCAGGGGGCTCACGAACACTGAAGCTTTCTTT. Encoded protein: CASSPRGLTNTEAFF.

This chain links TRBV5-8 with TRBJ1-1; maybe TRBD1 (6 bases). CDR1 and CDR2 from the germline V gene are SGHTS and YDEGEE. This CDR3 contains 15 residues. V lost 0 bases and J 6 bases, leaving 15 bases between the germline ends. CDR3 nucleotide sequence: TGTGCCAGCAGCTTGGCCGGGGGGCGGGACGCTGAAGCTTTCTTT. This gives the protein CASSLAGGRDAEAFF.

This chain links TRBV18 with TRBJ2-4; a weak D match, TRBD2 (6 bases). Germline values: CDR1 KGHSH, CDR2 LQKENI. The V end was cut by 0 bases, the J end by 6 bases, with 6 bases between. The CDR3 totals 13 residues. The CDR3 nucleotides are TGTGCCAGCTCACCACCTAGCGGAAACATTCAGTACTTC. This codes for CASSPPSGNIQYF. Combining the CDR3 with reference TRBV18 and TRBJ2-4 gives the whole variable domain NAGVMQNPRHLVRRRGQEARLRCSPMKGHSHVYWYRQLPEEGLKFMVYLQKENIIDESGMPKERFSAEFPKEGPSILRIQQVVRGDSAAYFCASSPPSGNIQYFGAGTRLSVL.

This clone was observed once. This chain uses TRBV6-5 with TRBJ2-3, with 9 bases matching TRBD2. Germline V lookup: CDR1 MNHEY, CDR2 SVGAGI. CDR3 size: 12 residues. V trimming: 11 bases; J trimming: 2 bases; junction bases outside the gene matches: 2. The CDR3 loop is CALAGDTDTQYF. The DNA of the CDR3 is TGTGCCTTAGCGGGAGACACAGATACGCAGTATTTT.

This rearrangement joins TRBV28 to TRBJ2-1, with D unclear. V was pared by 3 bases and J by 4 bases, with 13 bases between. Per the germline V gene, CDR1 is MDHEN and CDR2 is SYDVKM. The CDR3 has 15 amino acids. Here the CDR3 DNA reads TGTGCCAGCAGTTTGACTCCAGCGTTATACAATGAGCAGTTCTTC. Protein product: CASSLTPALYNEQFF.